The 19 T cell receptor beta chains listed next were all sequenced from one sample in a study of blood T cells in healthy people across ages. It was with a sample-barcoded 5' primer and a J-beta primer mix that a second PCR of about 6 to 11 cycles was run. MiXCR was run by TCRdb on the 5' RACE reads, yielding one entry per CDR3 protein. Of hundreds of thousands of distinct CDR3 sequences listed, roughly 50% are singletons. Input material: blood. All receptors come from a man in his thirties or forties in good health.

Only a few counts were recorded for this clonotype. The J gene is TRBJ1-6, the V gene TRBV20-1; TRBD1 aligns across 11 bases. V lost 8 bases, J lost 10 bases, and 13 bases stayed unmatched. This CDR3 contains 15 residues. Per the germline V gene, CDR1 is DFQATT and CDR2 is SNEGSKA (reference sequence). This CDR3 is CSTTDRGLLGSPLHF. As DNA, the CDR3 is TGCAGTACTACGGACAGGGGGCTTTTGGGCTCACCCCTCCACTTT.

The gene calls are TRBV5-1 and TRBJ1-6, with a tentative D call TRBD1 (6 bases). V lost 3 bases and J 8 bases, leaving 15 bases between the germline ends. Germline V gives CDR1 SGHRS, CDR2 YFSETQ. The CDR3 is 15 amino acids. The CDR3 is CASSSDTGMHSPLHF. The DNA for the CDR3 is TGCGCCAGCAGCTCAGACACAGGGATGCATTCACCCCTCCACTTT.

The chain combines TRBV16 with TRBJ1-1, with D tentatively TRBD1 (5 bases). Germline V gene sequence: CDR1 KGHSY, CDR2 FQNENV. The CDR3 consists of 14 residues. V lost 6 bases, J lost 3 bases, and 14 bases lay in between. CDR3 sequence (DNA): TGTGCCAGCAGTCGGAGGGAAGGGGACACTGAAGCTTTCTTT. Protein sequence: CASSRREGDTEAFF.

This clonotype was seen a few times. The chain joins TRBV7-2 to TRBJ2-7, with 13 positions matching TRBD2. Germline CDR1 SGHTA, CDR2 FQGNSA. This CDR3 has 15 residues. V was pared by 4 bases and J by 7 bases, with 7 bases of the junction left unmatched. CDR3 bases: TGTGCCAGCAGCTCGCGACTAGCGGGAGGAAGGGAGCAGTACTTC. Protein: CASSSRLAGGREQYF.

As regards this clonotype: Mismatch with germline at one junction end may stem from a read error. The V and J genes are TRBV9 and TRBJ2-1; 7 nucleotides line up with TRBD2. Germline lookup yields CDR1 SGDLS and CDR2 YYNGEE. This CDR3 region has 15 residues. DNA of the CDR3: TGTGCCAGCAGCGTAGTAACGGGAGCGGGAAATGAGCGGTTCTTC. Protein product: CASSVVTGAGNERFF.

This clonotype was seen only once. The chain is built from TRBV4-3 and TRBJ2-2; D is unresolved. V lost 0 bases and J lost 6, with 8 bases in between. Germline CDR1 and CDR2: LGHNA and YSLEER. This CDR3 region has 14 residues. In DNA, the CDR3 is TGCGCCAGCAGCCAAGAATGGAAACCCGGGGAGCTGTTTTTT. Its protein is CASSQEWKPGELFF.

This chain uses TRBV29-1 with TRBJ2-1; 9 positions match TRBD2. In germline, CDR1 is SQVTM, CDR2 ANQGSEA. The junction had 7 bases not matched to a gene; V was cut back by 4 bases and J by 9 bases. The CDR3 extends over 13 amino acids. This CDR3 reads CSVVELAGREQFF. DNA for the CDR3: TGCAGCGTTGTGGAGCTAGCGGGACGTGAGCAGTTCTTC.

The chain has TRBV29-1 and TRBJ2-5; D is perhaps TRBD1 or TRBD2 (5 bases each). The ends were cut back, 6 bases at V and 1 base at J, with 15 bases in the middle. This CDR3 has 14 amino acids. Germline CDR1 SQVTM, CDR2 ANQGSEA. This chain's CDR3 is CSVYPGRSQETQYF. DNA of the CDR3: TGCAGCGTATACCCGGGACGCTCCCAAGAGACCCAGTACTTC.

The CDR3 DNA is TGTGCCAGCAGTACCTTATCGACAGACAGCCAAGAGACCCAGTACTTC. Residues: CASSTLSTDSQETQYF. The chain links TRBV28 to TRBJ2-5; the D gene is possibly TRBD1 (5 bases). This CDR3 has 16 amino acids. Looked up from germline, CDR1 is MDHEN and CDR2 is SYDVKM. Trimming left V 5 bases short and J 1 base short, with 17 bases between.

This clonotype has only a few counts. The V call is TRBV3-1, the J call TRBJ2-5, with 7 bases lining up with TRBD2. This CDR3 spans 14 amino acids. CDR1 LGHDT and CDR2 YNNKEL come from the germline V gene (reference sequence). Trimming at V came to 1 base and at J to 2 bases, leaving 1 base not matched to a gene. The CDR3 DNA reads TGTGCCAGCAGCCAAGTAGCGGGTCAAGAGACCCAGTACTTC. It is translated as CASSQVAGQETQYF.

The chain combines TRBV6-2 or TRBV6-3 with TRBJ2-6; D not resolved. The CDR3 loop spans 15 amino acids. V shed 6 bases and J shed 2 bases, with 11 bases lying between them. Germline-derived CDR1 and CDR2 are MNHEY and SVGEGT. CDR3 sequence (DNA): TGTGCCAGCAGCCCGTTTTTAACTGGGGCCAACGTCCTGACTTTC. Its protein is CASSPFLTGANVLTF.

This clonotype came up a few times. The chain recombines TRBV5-6 with TRBJ2-7; perhaps TRBD2 as D (6 bases). Trimming took 6 bases from V and 2 from J, leaving 12 bases between them. The germline gives CDR1 SGHDT, CDR2 YYEEEE. The CDR3 runs to 13 residues. The CDR3 DNA is TGTGCCAGCACCTACTCTAGCGCCTACGAGCAGTACTTC. Encoded protein: CASTYSSAYEQYF.

This chain joins TRBV4-1 and TRBJ1-2, with 8 bases identical to TRBD1. Germline CDR1 MGHRA, CDR2 YSYEKL. V gave up 0 bases and J gave up 4 bases; unmatched junction bases: 7. The CDR3 is made up of 16 amino acids. CDR3 in DNA: TGCGCCAGCAGCCAAGAGGGACAGGCCCGGGTCTATGGCTACACCTTC. It codes for CASSQEGQARVYGYTF.

The rearrangement links TRBV5-1 to TRBJ2-1; D is unclear. Trimming pared 4 bases from V and 4 bases from J, leaving 9 bases between. Germline V lookup: CDR1 SGHRS, CDR2 YFSETQ. The CDR3 consists of 13 residues. CDR3 protein: CASSAEPYNEQFF. In DNA, the CDR3 is TGCGCCAGCAGCGCCGAACCTTACAATGAGCAGTTCTTC.

The J gene is TRBJ2-1, the V gene TRBV5-1; D unclear. This CDR3 comprises 12 residues. V lost 5 bases and J 9 bases, leaving 12 bases between the germline ends. Germline CDR1 reads SGHRS; CDR2 reads YFSETQ. The CDR3 here is CASRSVAGEQFF. CDR3 nucleotides: TGCGCCAGCAGGTCGGTGGCTGGTGAGCAGTTCTTC.

This clonotype was observed once. The J gene is TRBJ2-1, the V gene TRBV4-1, with D perhaps assigned TRBD1 or TRBD2 (6 bases each). This CDR3 region has 16 residues. Germline CDR1 MGHRA, CDR2 YSYEKL. V lost 2 bases and J lost 7, with 18 bases in between. CDR3 amino acids: CASSQPTGQLANEQFF. The CDR3 DNA follows: TGCGCCAGCAGCCAACCCACAGGGCAACTAGCTAATGAGCAGTTCTTC.

The sample holds many counts of this clonotype. The junction departs from the called germline gene at one end, perhaps through a read error. The gene calls are TRBV4-1 and TRBJ2-5, with no clear D. From germline, CDR1 is MGHRA and CDR2 YSYEKL. The length of the CDR3 is 13 residues. CDR3 residues: CASSQGSQETQYF. CDR3 nucleotide sequence: TGTGCCAGCAGCCAAGGATCCCAAGAGACCCAGTACTTC.

V gene TRBV29-1 combines with J gene TRBJ2-3; either TRBD1 or TRBD2 may supply D (5 bases each). The CDR3 length is 14 residues. CDR1 is SQVTM and CDR2 is ANQGSEA in the germline V gene. V was cut by 8 bases and J by 6 bases, with 21 bases left in between. The CDR3 loop reads CSTAASSEGDTQYF. The CDR3 DNA sequence: TGCAGCACTGCGGCTTCGTCAGAGGGGGATACGCAGTATTTT.

The rearrangement links TRBV7-2 to TRBJ2-7; maybe TRBD1 (5 bases). Looked up from germline, CDR1 is SGHTA and CDR2 is FQGNSA. This CDR3 contains 12 residues. The germline V and J ends were trimmed by 2 bases and 5 bases, with 7 bases remaining between them. In nucleotides, the CDR3 is TGTGCCAGCAGCTTATCAGGGCACGAGCAGTACTTC. The encoded protein is CASSLSGHEQYF.